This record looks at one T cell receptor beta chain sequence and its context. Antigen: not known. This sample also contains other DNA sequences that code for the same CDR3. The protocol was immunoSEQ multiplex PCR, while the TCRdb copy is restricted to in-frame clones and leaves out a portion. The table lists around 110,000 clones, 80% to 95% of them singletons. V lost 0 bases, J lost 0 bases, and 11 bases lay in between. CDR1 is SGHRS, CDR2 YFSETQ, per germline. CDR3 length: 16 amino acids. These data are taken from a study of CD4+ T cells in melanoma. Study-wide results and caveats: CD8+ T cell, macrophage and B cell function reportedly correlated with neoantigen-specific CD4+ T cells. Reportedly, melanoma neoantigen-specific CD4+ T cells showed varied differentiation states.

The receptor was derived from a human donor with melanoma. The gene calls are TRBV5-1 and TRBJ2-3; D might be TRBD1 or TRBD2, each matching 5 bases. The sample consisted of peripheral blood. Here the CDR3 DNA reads TGCGCCAGCAGCTTGGAGGGACGGGCTAGCACAGATACGCAGTATTTT. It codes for CASSLEGRASTDTQYF.